A selection of T cell receptor beta chains follows, all from one sample in a study of CD8+ T cells in alopecia areata. Sequenced by immunoSEQ multiplex PCR; TCRdb stores in-frame clones only, minus some. This table has 90,000 to 100,000 clones, under 70% appearing once. This specimen consisted of CD8+ T cells sorted from blood, obtained at week 4, from a patient treated with tofacitinib. These receptor sequences come from a human donor with alopecia areata. Each CDR3 is given with its conserved first and last residue. Fields, in order: clone size, V gene, D gene, J gene, CDR3 protein, CDR3 DNA. A D gene is named only where the DNA matches it firmly. Clone size appears in some rows only: once, few, many, or a class for an expanded clone.

few,TRBV9,NA,TRBJ1-2,CASSVGVYGGDYGYTF,TGTGCCAGCAGCGTAGGTGTTTACGGGGGAGACTATGGCTACACCTTC
many,TRBV6-5,TRBD2,TRBJ2-7,CASRSTSGGTYEQYF,TGTGCCAGCAGGTCAACTAGCGGGGGGACCTACGAGCAGTACTTC
NA,TRBV4-1,NA,TRBJ2-7,CASSQENSYEQYF,TGCGCCAGCAGCCAAGAAAATTCCTACGAGCAGTACTTC
once,TRBV19,TRBD1,TRBJ2-7,CARDRDRGSNEQYF,TGTGCCAGGGATCGGGACAGGGGGTCTAACGAGCAGTACTTC
NA,TRBV5-1,TRBD1,TRBJ1-1,CASSSTGERVNTEAFF,TGCGCCAGCAGCTCCACAGGGGAGCGGGTGAACACTGAAGCTTTCTTT
NA,TRBV5-6,TRBD1,TRBJ2-5,CASSLRDRVILETQYF,TGTGCCAGCAGCTTGCGGGACAGGGTTATCCTGGAGACCCAGTACTTC
NA,TRBV5-1,NA,TRBJ1-3,CASSSTSISGNTIYF,TGCGCCAGCAGCTCGACATCTATCTCTGGAAACACCATATATTTT
NA,TRBV28,NA,TRBJ2-7,CASSLVGGHEQYF,TGTGCCAGCAGTTTAGTCGGAGGCCACGAGCAGTACTTC
NA,TRBV5-1,TRBD1,TRBJ1-1,CASSSRTGMEAFF,TGCGCCAGCAGCTCCCGGACAGGAATGGAGGCTTTCTTT
many,TRBV6-6,NA,TRBJ2-3,CASSYSKATNTQYF,TGTGCCAGCAGTTATTCGAAGGCAACAAATACGCAGTATTTT
NA,TRBV29-1,TRBD1,TRBJ2-7,CSVGQGSYEQYF,TGCAGCGTTGGACAGGGAAGCTACGAGCAGTACTTC
NA,TRBV27,NA,TRBJ1-1,CASSLTGADTEAFF,TGTGCCAGCAGTTTAACGGGGGCGGACACTGAAGCTTTCTTT
NA,TRBV28,NA,TRBJ2-7,CASSFRGSYEQYF,TGTGCCAGCAGTTTCAGGGGCTCATACGAGCAGTACTTC
few,TRBV5-4,NA,TRBJ1-1,CASSLLQGMNTEAFF,TGTGCCAGCAGCTTGCTACAGGGTATGAACACTGAAGCTTTCTTT
NA,TRBV30,TRBD1,TRBJ2-7,CAWSDRDRGYEQYF,TGTGCCTGGAGTGACCGGGACAGGGGCTACGAGCAGTACTTC
NA,TRBV13,NA,TRBJ2-3,CASSQDPTSPTDTQYF,TGTGCCAGCAGCCAAGACCCGACAAGCCCCACAGATACGCAGTATTTT
NA,TRBV7-9,TRBD2,TRBJ2-1,CASSLRAGATGEQFF,TGTGCCAGCAGCTTAAGAGCGGGAGCCACAGGTGAGCAGTTCTTC
NA,TRBV5-4,TRBD2,TRBJ2-1,CACRLADNEQFF,TGTGCCTGCCGGCTAGCGGACAATGAGCAGTTCTTC
NA,TRBV29-1,NA,TRBJ2-7,CSVLVSYEQYF,TGCAGCGTTTTGGTCTCCTACGAGCAGTACTTC
NA,TRBV5-1,NA,TRBJ2-5,CASSFWAAGETQYF,TGCGCCAGCAGCTTCTGGGCTGCGGGGGAGACCCAGTACTTC
NA,TRBV7-8,NA,TRBJ2-7,CASSTWDEQYF,TGTGCCAGCAGCACCTGGGACGAGCAGTACTTC
NA,TRBV5-4,NA,TRBJ1-2,CASSLLGIYGYTF,TGTGCCAGCAGCTTGTTGGGAATCTATGGCTACACCTTC
NA,TRBV11-3,TRBD1,TRBJ2-7,CASSLTGNNEQYF,TGTGCCAGCAGCTTGACAGGGAATAACGAGCAGTACTTC
few,TRBV29-1,TRBD1,TRBJ1-6,CSVLTGHNSPLHF,TGCAGCGTGTTGACAGGGCATAATTCACCCCTCCACTTT
NA,TRBV19,TRBD1,TRBJ1-5,CASSTGTGYTQPQHF,TGTGCCAGTAGTACAGGGACAGGGTACACTCAGCCCCAGCATTTT
few,TRBV19,TRBD2,TRBJ2-7,CASSLTSGGSYEQYF,TGTGCCAGTAGTCTAACTAGCGGGGGCTCCTACGAGCAGTACTTC
NA,TRBV20-1,NA,TRBJ2-7,CSADVSYEQYF,TGCAGTGCTGATGTATCCTACGAGCAGTACTTC
NA,TRBV10-3,NA,TRBJ2-3,CAISEGGDTQYF,TGTGCCATCAGCGAGGGTGGAGATACGCAGTATTTT
few,TRBV29-1,NA,TRBJ1-2,CSVENAENYGYTF,TGCAGCGTTGAAAATGCCGAGAACTATGGCTACACCTTC
NA,TRBV9,NA,TRBJ1-2,CASSSVGYRADGYTF,TGTGCCAGCAGCTCTGTGGGGTACAGGGCGGATGGCTACACCTTC
NA,TRBV10-3,NA,TRBJ1-2,CAISSPGENGYTF,TGTGCCATCAGTAGCCCAGGGGAGAATGGCTACACCTTC
NA,TRBV7-9,NA,TRBJ2-1,CASSEAAGYHNEQFF,TGTGCCAGCTCCGAGGCGGCGGGGTACCACAATGAGCAGTTCTTC
NA,TRBV29-1,NA,TRBJ2-5,CSVGHRGGRETQYF,TGCAGCGTTGGGCACAGGGGGGGACGAGAGACCCAGTACTTC
few,TRBV6-4,NA,TRBJ2-3,CASSGGSTDTQYF,TGTGCCAGCAGTGGTGGGAGCACAGATACGCAGTATTTT
NA,TRBV9,TRBD1,TRBJ2-3,CASSIQGAWTDTQYF,TGTGCCAGCAGCATACAGGGGGCCTGGACAGATACGCAGTATTTT
NA,TRBV19,NA,TRBJ2-7,CASSISISYEQYF,TGTGCCAGTAGTATCTCTATCTCCTACGAGCAGTACTTC
NA,TRBV30,TRBD1,TRBJ1-1,CAWGQEASTEAFF,TGTGCCTGGGGACAGGAAGCTAGCACTGAGGCTTTCTTT
NA,TRBV29-1,TRBD2,TRBJ2-1,CSGGTSGVYNEQFF,TGCAGCGGGGGGACTAGCGGGGTGTACAATGAGCAGTTCTTC
NA,TRBV28,TRBD2,TRBJ2-1,CASRGLEENNEQFF,TGTGCCAGCAGGGGACTAGAAGAAAACAATGAGCAGTTCTTC
NA,TRBV27,NA,TRBJ2-3,CASSLSRTDTQYF,TGTGCCAGCAGTTTATCGAGGACAGATACGCAGTATTTT
few,TRBV28,NA,TRBJ2-3,CASSAGLSSTDTQYF,TGTGCCAGCAGTGCCGGACTATCCAGCACAGATACGCAGTATTTT
few,TRBV4-1,NA,TRBJ2-3,CASSQVRTPTQYF,TGCGCCAGCAGCCAAGTTCGGACGCCTACGCAGTATTTT
few,TRBV7-9,TRBD1,TRBJ2-1,CASSSSGTGYNEQFF,TGTGCCAGCAGCTCATCCGGGACAGGCTACAATGAGCAGTTCTTC
NA,TRBV28,NA,TRBJ2-3,CASSLYPGPGTDTQYF,TGTGCCAGCAGTTTATATCCCGGGCCAGGCACAGATACGCAGTATTTT
NA,TRBV11-2,NA,TRBJ1-2,CASSLSGGGYTF,TGTGCCAGCAGCTTATCGGGAGGCGGCTACACCTTC
once,TRBV4-3,TRBD2,TRBJ2-1,CASSQDPLAGGPYNEQFF,TGCGCCAGCAGCCAAGATCCACTAGCGGGAGGGCCCTACAATGAGCAGTTCTTC
few,TRBV29-1,NA,TRBJ2-7,CSVTTTGYEQYF,TGCAGCGTCACCACGACAGGCTACGAGCAGTACTTC
NA,TRBV9,NA,TRBJ2-6,CASSGGGSGANVLTF,TGTGCCAGCAGCGGCGGAGGGTCTGGGGCCAACGTCCTGACTTTC